Presented here are 25 T cell receptor beta chains from one specimen sequenced in a study of blood T cells in healthy people across ages. A second PCR of roughly 7 to 11 cycles used a sample-barcoded 5' primer and a J-beta primer mix. Via MiXCR, TCRdb re-called the 5' RACE reads, giving one row per CDR3 protein. The sample holds roughly 1.6 million distinct CDR3 sequences, roughly 30% seen once. Sequences were obtained from blood. These receptors originate from a woman in her thirties in good health.

In this sample, this clonotype turned up once. An end of the junction differs from the germline gene, which may be a read error. This rearrangement joins TRBV6-1 to TRBJ2-3; D possibly corresponds to TRBD1 (5 bases). The CDR3 length is 17 residues. In germline, CDR1 is MNHNS, CDR2 SASEGT. CDR3 in amino acids: CASSVSPGHLSTDTRYF. CDR3 nucleotides: TGTGCCAGCAGTGTTAGCCCAGGGCACTTAAGCACAGATACGCGGTATTTT.

V and J are TRBV5-1 and TRBJ2-5; D uncertain. V lost 4 bases, J lost 0 bases, and 10 bases lay in between. This CDR3 is 14 amino acids long. CDR1 and CDR2 (germline): SGHRS, YFSETQ. CDR3 residues: CASSHDGYQETQYF. CDR3 in DNA: TGCGCCAGCAGCCACGACGGGTACCAAGAGACCCAGTACTTC. Combining the CDR3 with reference TRBV5-1 and TRBJ2-5 gives the whole variable domain KAGVTQTPRYLIKTRGQQVTLSCSPISGHRSVSWYQQTPGQGLQFLFEYFSETQRNKGNFPGRFSGRQFSNSRSEMNVSTLELGDSALYLCASSHDGYQETQYFGPGTRLLVL.

The chain employs TRBV20-1 and TRBJ1-2, with TRBD1 as a possible D gene (5 bases). CDR1 and CDR2 from the germline V gene are DFQATT and SNEGSKA (reference sequence). This CDR3 comprises 14 residues. Trimming shortened V by 1 base and J by 3 bases, and 12 bases separated the two germline ends. The CDR3: CSARGLGEDYGYTF. The DNA for the CDR3 is TGCAGTGCTAGAGGCCTAGGGGAAGACTATGGCTACACCTTC.

The V and J genes are TRBV19 and TRBJ2-1; 10 nucleotides line up with TRBD2. CDR3 length: 16 residues. The J segment lost 9 bases and the V segment lost 1 base, leaving 9 bases of the junction unmatched. In germline, CDR1 is LNHDA, CDR2 SQIVND (reference sequence). CDR3 amino acids: CASSIGASGSLSEQFF. In nucleotides, the CDR3 is TGTGCCAGTAGTATAGGAGCTAGCGGGAGTTTAAGTGAGCAGTTCTTC.

This clonotype has just one count. The V gene is TRBV20-1, the J gene TRBJ2-2; D is ambiguous. CDR1 DFQATT and CDR2 SNEGSKA come from the germline V gene (reference sequence). This CDR3 has 15 residues. Trimming pared 3 bases from V and 3 bases from J, leaving 14 bases between. DNA of the CDR3: TGCAGTGCTAGGAGTAATTTCTACGACACCGGGGAGCTGTTTTTT. Protein: CSARSNFYDTGELFF.

In nucleotides, the CDR3 is TGCAGTGCTAGTCTATATGGGACCGAACCTAACTATGGCTACACCTTC. Protein sequence: CSASLYGTEPNYGYTF. The chain is built from TRBV20-1 and TRBJ1-2; tentative D call: TRBD1 (5 bases). CDR1 and CDR2 (germline): DFQATT, SNEGSKA (reference sequence). The CDR3 totals 16 residues. Deletions cut 3 bases from V and 0 bases from J, with 17 bases between.

This chain joins TRBV10-2 and TRBJ2-3; 7 nucleotides align to TRBD1. The length of the CDR3 is 14 residues. Germline trimming cut 11 bases from V and 2 bases from J; bases unmatched to any gene: 10. Germline CDR1 and CDR2: WSHSY and SAAADI. CDR3 region: CAGKPGQLTDTQYF. CDR3 in DNA: TGCGCCGGCAAACCGGGACAGCTCACAGATACGCAGTATTTT.

The chain recombines TRBV5-1 with TRBJ2-7; D not resolved. From germline, CDR1 is SGHRS and CDR2 YFSETQ. V lost 4 bases to trimming and J lost 2 bases, with 16 bases between them. There are 15 residues in the CDR3. The CDR3 nucleotides read TGCGCCAGCAGCGTGAATACCGGGTCCGCCTACGAGCAGTACTTC. Protein: CASSVNTGSAYEQYF. The variable domain in full, with the rest retrieved from reference TRBV5-1 and TRBJ2-7, is KAGVTQTPRYLIKTRGQQVTLSCSPISGHRSVSWYQQTPGQGLQFLFEYFSETQRNKGNFPGRFSGRQFSNSRSEMNVSTLELGDSALYLCASSVNTGSAYEQYFGPGTRLTVT.

The chain has TRBV7-9 and TRBJ2-1; D not certain. This CDR3 region has 12 residues. V dropped 4 bases and J dropped 7 bases, with 8 bases sitting between them. The V gene's germline CDR1 is SEHNR and CDR2 FQNEAQ (reference sequence). Written as DNA, the CDR3 is TGTGCCAGCAGCTCCCCATTGAATGAGCAGTTCTTC. Translation: CASSSPLNEQFF.

This clonotype was found a few times. The chain employs TRBV12-3 or TRBV12-4 and TRBJ1-6; D remains unclear. The CDR3 sequence is 16 residues long. Deletions cut 2 bases from V and 4 bases from J, with 12 bases between. The CDR3 DNA reads TGTGCCAGCAGTTTAAGTTACACCTCGTATAATTCACCCCTCCACTTT. It translates to CASSLSYTSYNSPLHF.

Only a few counts were recorded for this clonotype. At one end the junction does not follow the germline gene, possibly because of a read error. This sequence joins TRBV2 and TRBJ2-5; maybe TRBD1 (6 bases). Germline V gene sequence: CDR1 SNHLY, CDR2 FYNNEI. There are 13 residues in the CDR3. The CDR3 is CASREGQQETQYF. The CDR3 coding sequence is TGTGCCAGCAGGGAAGGACAGCAAGAGACCCAGTACTTC.

The CDR3 region has the DNA TGCAGTGCTAGGTTTGGGGGAGGGCCTTACAATGAGCAGTTCTTC. Translating it yields CSARFGGGPYNEQFF. The gene calls are TRBV20-1 and TRBJ2-1; 7 bases agree with TRBD2. The CDR3 totals 15 residues. Trimming took 3 bases from V and 4 from J; bases not matched to a gene: 9. Germline lookup yields CDR1 DFQATT and CDR2 SNEGSKA (reference sequence).

This chain connects TRBV6-1 to TRBJ2-5; 9 nucleotides align to TRBD1. The J segment lost 5 bases and the V segment lost 2 bases, leaving 6 bases of the junction unmatched. Germline CDR1 and CDR2: MNHNS and SASEGT. The CDR3 is made up of 15 amino acids. DNA for the CDR3: TGTGCCAGCAGTGAACAGACAGGGGGGTTCGAGACCCAGTACTTC. It yields the protein CASSEQTGGFETQYF.

Only a few counts were recorded for this clonotype. The chain is built from TRBV29-1 and TRBJ2-2; 10 bases match TRBD1. The CDR3 totals 14 residues. After removal of 6 bases from V and 6 bases from J, the junction contained 7 bases not matched to a gene. Germline V CDR1 and CDR2: SQVTM, ANQGSEA. The CDR3 coding sequence is TGCAGCGTCCGACCGGGACAGGGGTCCGGGGAGCTGTTTTTT. Translation gives CSVRPGQGSGELFF.

The chain carries TRBV11-2 and TRBJ2-1; D gene uncertain. Germline-derived CDR1 and CDR2 are SGHAT and FQNNGV. This CDR3 has 12 amino acids. V gave up 5 bases and J gave up 8 bases, with 10 bases separating them. CDR3 sequence: CASSLFLHEQFF. The CDR3 nucleotides read TGTGCCAGCAGCCTCTTTCTGCATGAGCAGTTCTTC.

The CDR3 is CASSLRGIPRTNYGYTF. The DNA for the CDR3 is TGTGCCAGCAGCCTAAGGGGCATTCCCCGGACTAACTATGGCTACACCTTC. The chain couples TRBV11-2 to TRBJ1-2; D is perhaps TRBD1 (5 bases). The CDR3 has 17 amino acids. V dropped 5 bases and J dropped 0 bases, with 19 bases sitting between them. CDR1 is SGHAT, CDR2 FQNNGV, per germline.

This clonotype was counted only a few times. This sequence joins TRBV9 and TRBJ2-3; tentatively, D is TRBD1 (7 bases). Germline CDR1 and CDR2: SGDLS and YYNGEE. The CDR3 spans 14 residues. V was shortened by 0 bases and J by 7 bases, with 12 bases between the two germline ends. For the CDR3, the DNA is TGTGCCAGCAGCGTAGCCGCAGGGGGGTATACGCAGTATTTT. It yields the protein CASSVAAGGYTQYF.

This clonotype was counted once. V gene TRBV20-1 combines with J gene TRBJ2-1, with TRBD2 matching over 7 bases. The trim removed 6 bases at V and 5 bases at J, leaving 19 bases unmatched. Germline values: CDR1 DFQATT, CDR2 SNEGSKA (reference sequence). The CDR3 is made up of 17 amino acids. The DNA for the CDR3 is TGCAGTGCCCGCGTCGGGCGGGGGAGGAGGACGCACAATGAGCAGTTCTTC. This translates into CSARVGRGRRTHNEQFF.

The chain uses TRBV20-1 and TRBJ2-1; possibly TRBD2 for D (6 bases). The CDR3 extends over 16 amino acids. Germline-derived CDR1 and CDR2 are DFQATT and SNEGSKA (reference sequence). V was clipped by 6 bases and J by 8 bases, with 26 bases between them. CDR3 protein: CSALRLGRDKRDEQFF. DNA for the CDR3: TGCAGTGCCCTCCGACTAGGTAGAGATAAAAGAGATGAGCAGTTCTTC.

This clonotype was counted a few times. V usage is TRBV4-1 and J usage is TRBJ2-7, with TRBD1 as a possible D gene (6 bases). V shed 9 bases and J shed 5 bases, with 20 bases lying between them. Germline V gene data show CDR1 as MGHRA and CDR2 as YSYEKL. There are 14 residues in the CDR3. The CDR3 is CARIDRSTNHEQYF. CDR3 DNA: TGCGCCAGGATAGACAGGTCAACCAACCACGAGCAGTACTTC.

This clonotype showed up just a few times. The chain joins TRBV28 to TRBJ2-1; TRBD2 might be the D (5 bases). This CDR3 spans 13 amino acids. V dropped 4 bases and J dropped 9 bases, with 13 bases sitting between them. CDR1 MDHEN and CDR2 SYDVKM come from the germline V gene. The CDR3 loop is CASSSDRRIEQFF. CDR3 DNA sequence: TGTGCCAGCAGTTCCGACCGGAGGATTGAGCAGTTCTTC.

The chain combines TRBV30 with TRBJ2-1, with 16 bases matching TRBD2. Germline V CDR1 and CDR2: GTSNPN, SVGIG (reference sequence). This CDR3 is 20 amino acids long. V lost 1 base, J lost 6 bases, and 15 bases stayed unmatched. CDR3 in amino acids: CAWSALPGTSGGAYSNEQFF. Written as DNA, the CDR3 is TGTGCCTGGAGTGCCTTGCCCGGGACTAGCGGGGGGGCCTACTCCAATGAGCAGTTCTTC.

This chain connects TRBV7-8 to TRBJ2-1, with TRBD2 as a possible D gene (5 bases). Trimming removed 0 bases at V and 3 bases at J, with 9 bases between. The CDR3 totals 15 residues. CDR1 is SGHVS and CDR2 is FQNEAQ in the germline V gene. The CDR3 protein is CASSLAEGYYNEQFF. The CDR3 DNA is TGTGCCAGCAGCTTAGCTGAGGGCTACTACAATGAGCAGTTCTTC.

This clonotype has only a few counts. This chain links TRBV27 with TRBJ1-5; no clear D gene. The germline gives CDR1 MNHEY, CDR2 SMNVEV (reference sequence). V shed 7 bases and J shed 7 bases, with 17 bases lying between them. The CDR3 has 14 amino acids. CDR3 protein: CASNEGGLGQPQHF. The CDR3 nucleotides read TGTGCCAGCAATGAGGGTGGGCTAGGGCAGCCCCAGCATTTT.

This clonotype was observed a few times. V and J are TRBV5-1 and TRBJ2-2, with TRBD1 matching over 7 bases. The CDR3 runs 14 residues. Germline CDR1 SGHRS, CDR2 YFSETQ. V was clipped by 3 bases and J by 6 bases; unmatched bases: 5. CDR3 amino acids: CASSSQGYPGELFF. The CDR3 DNA reads as TGCGCCAGCAGCTCACAGGGGTACCCCGGGGAGCTGTTTTTT.